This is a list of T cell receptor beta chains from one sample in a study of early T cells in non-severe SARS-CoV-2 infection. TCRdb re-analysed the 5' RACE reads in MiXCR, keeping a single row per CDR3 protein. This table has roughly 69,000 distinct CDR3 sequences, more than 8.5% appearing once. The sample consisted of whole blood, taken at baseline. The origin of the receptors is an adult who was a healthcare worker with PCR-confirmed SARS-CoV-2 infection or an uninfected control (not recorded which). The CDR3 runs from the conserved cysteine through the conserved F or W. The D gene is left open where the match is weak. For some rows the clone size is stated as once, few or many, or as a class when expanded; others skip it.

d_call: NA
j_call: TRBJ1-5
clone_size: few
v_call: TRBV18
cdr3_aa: CASSPTGQGFRNQPQHF
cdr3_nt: TGTGCCAGCTCACCAACCGGGCAGGGTTTTCGCAATCAGCCCCAGCATTTT

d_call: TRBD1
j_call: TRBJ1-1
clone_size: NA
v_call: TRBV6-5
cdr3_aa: CASSPGQAVEAFF
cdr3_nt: TGTGCCAGCAGTCCGGGACAGGCCGTAGAAGCTTTCTTT

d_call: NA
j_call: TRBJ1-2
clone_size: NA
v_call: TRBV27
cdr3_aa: CASSPGPFNYGYTF
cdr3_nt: TGTGCCAGCAGTCCAGGACCCTTCAACTATGGCTACACCTTC

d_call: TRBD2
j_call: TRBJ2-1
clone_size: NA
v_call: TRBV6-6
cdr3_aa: CGTLAGVNEQFF
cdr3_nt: TGTGGCACCCTGGCGGGAGTCAATGAGCAGTTCTTC

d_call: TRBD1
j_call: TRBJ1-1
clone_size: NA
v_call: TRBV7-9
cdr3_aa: CASSWDSNEAFF
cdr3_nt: TGTGCCAGCAGCTGGGACAGCAATGAAGCTTTCTTT

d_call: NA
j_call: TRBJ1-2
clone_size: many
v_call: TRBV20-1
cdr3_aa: CSARDIQGYGYTF
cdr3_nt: TGCAGTGCTAGAGATATTCAGGGGTATGGCTACACCTTC

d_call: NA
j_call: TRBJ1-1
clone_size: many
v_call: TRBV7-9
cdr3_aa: CASSLAGQNTEAFF
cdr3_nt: TGTGCCAGCAGCTTAGCGGGACAGAACACTGAAGCTTTCTTT

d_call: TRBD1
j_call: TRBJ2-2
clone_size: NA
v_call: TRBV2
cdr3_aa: CASAPGQGTLNTGELFF
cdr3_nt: TGTGCCAGCGCACCGGGACAGGGGACGTTGAACACCGGGGAGCTGTTTTTT

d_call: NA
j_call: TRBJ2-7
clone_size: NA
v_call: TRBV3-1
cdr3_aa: CASSQDPGFYEQYF
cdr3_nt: TGTGCCAGCAGCCAAGATCCCGGATTCTACGAGCAGTACTTC

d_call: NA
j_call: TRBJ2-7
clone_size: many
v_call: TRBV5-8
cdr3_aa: CASSLRRRLGREQYF
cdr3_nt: TGTGCCAGCAGCTTGAGGAGAAGACTGGGGCGCGAGCAGTACTTC

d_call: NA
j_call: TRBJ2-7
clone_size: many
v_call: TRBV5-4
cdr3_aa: CASSSGGGSSYEQYF
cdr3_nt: TGTGCCAGCAGCTCCGGTGGGGGCAGCTCCTACGAGCAGTACTTC

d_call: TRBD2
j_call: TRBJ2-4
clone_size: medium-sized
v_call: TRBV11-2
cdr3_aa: CASSSLLAGRAKNIQYF
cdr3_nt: TGTGCCAGCAGCTCCCTACTAGCGGGAAGAGCCAAAAACATTCAGTACTTC

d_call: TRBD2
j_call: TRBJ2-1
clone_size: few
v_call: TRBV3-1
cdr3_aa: CASSQQGLAGGIQFF
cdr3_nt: TGTGCCAGCAGCCAGCAGGGACTAGCGGGAGGGATCCAGTTCTTC

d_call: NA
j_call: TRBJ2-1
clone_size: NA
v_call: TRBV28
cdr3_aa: CASSLNPTEQFF
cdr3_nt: TGTGCCAGCAGCCTAAACCCGACGGAGCAGTTCTTC

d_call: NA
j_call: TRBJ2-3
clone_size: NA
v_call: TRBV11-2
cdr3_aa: CASSPWASPSSTDTQYF
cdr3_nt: TGTGCCAGCAGCCCCTGGGCATCTCCATCTAGCACAGATACGCAGTATTTT

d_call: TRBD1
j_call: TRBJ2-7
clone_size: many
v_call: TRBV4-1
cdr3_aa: CASSQFTGGSYEQYF
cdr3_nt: TGCGCCAGCAGCCAATTTACAGGGGGCTCCTACGAGCAGTACTTC

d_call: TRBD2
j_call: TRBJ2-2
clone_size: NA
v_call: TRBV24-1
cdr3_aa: CATSESRDREDPNTGELFF
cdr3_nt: TGTGCCACCAGTGAATCGAGGGACCGGGAGGATCCGAACACCGGGGAGCTGTTTTTT

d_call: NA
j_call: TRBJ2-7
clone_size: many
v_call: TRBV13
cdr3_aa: CASSRRRGYEQYF
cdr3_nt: TGTGCCAGCAGTCGGAGACGGGGCTACGAGCAGTACTTC

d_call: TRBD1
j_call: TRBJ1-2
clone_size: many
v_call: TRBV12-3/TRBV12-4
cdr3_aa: CASSRTGGGYGYTF
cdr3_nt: TGTGCCAGCAGTCGGACAGGGGGCGGCTATGGCTACACCTTC

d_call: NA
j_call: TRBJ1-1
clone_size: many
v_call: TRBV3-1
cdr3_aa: CASSLRQNTEAFF
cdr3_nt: TGTGCCAGCAGCCTCCGACAGAACACTGAAGCTTTCTTT

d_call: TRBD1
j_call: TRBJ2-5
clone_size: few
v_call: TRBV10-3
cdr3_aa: CAISLRTGGDETQYF
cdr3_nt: TGTGCCATCAGCCTCCGGACAGGGGGAGATGAGACCCAGTACTTC

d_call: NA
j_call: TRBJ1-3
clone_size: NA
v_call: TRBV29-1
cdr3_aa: CSMVDHTAGNTIYF
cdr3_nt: TGCAGCATGGTGGACCACACGGCTGGAAACACCATATATTTT

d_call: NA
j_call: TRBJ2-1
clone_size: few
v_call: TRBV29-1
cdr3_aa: CSVPSDFQYNEQFF
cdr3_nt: TGCAGCGTTCCTTCGGACTTCCAGTACAATGAGCAGTTCTTC

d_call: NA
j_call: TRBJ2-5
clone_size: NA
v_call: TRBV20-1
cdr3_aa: CSATAQGPETQYF
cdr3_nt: TGCAGTGCCACGGCCCAGGGCCCAGAGACCCAGTACTTC